This passage covers 24 T cell receptor beta chains from one sample sequenced in a study of blood T cell repertoires in COVID-19. Libraries were prepared by immunoSEQ multiplex PCR; TCRdb keeps only in-frame clonotypes and omits some of them. The profile shows 260,000 or so clones, approximately 90% of them singletons. Sequencing was performed on PBMCs or T cells enriched from blood (not recorded which). The origin of the receptors is a woman aged 40-49 years with acute COVID-19.

The chain recombines TRBV5-1 with TRBJ1-1, with D possibly being TRBD1 (6 bases). CDR3 length: 19 amino acids. The germline V gene encodes CDR1 SGHRS and CDR2 YFSETQ. The V end lost 0 bases, the J end lost 0 bases, and 21 bases lay between the germline ends. The CDR3 here is CASSLGWRGLSSMNTEAFF. CDR3 coding DNA: TGCGCCAGCAGCTTGGGATGGCGGGGGCTATCGTCAATGAACACTGAAGCTTTCTTT.

J is TRBJ1-1 and V is TRBV11-2, with D maybe TRBD1 (6 bases). The germline CDR1 and CDR2 sequences are SGHAT and FQNNGV. This CDR3 has 14 residues. Trimming stripped 4 bases from V and 8 bases from J, with 17 bases between. The CDR3 spells CASSSSNGGAEAFF. CDR3 sequence (DNA): TGTGCCAGCAGCTCATCCAACGGGGGGGCGGAAGCTTTCTTT.

The J gene is TRBJ1-5, the V gene TRBV19; tentative D call: TRBD1 (5 bases). The length of the CDR3 is 14 residues. Germline CDR1 reads LNHDA; CDR2 reads SQIVND (reference sequence). The V and J ends lost 2 bases and 3 bases respectively, with 8 bases between them. The CDR3 is CASSISRDNQPQHF. CDR3 bases: TGTGCCAGTAGTATAAGCAGGGACAATCAGCCCCAGCATTTT. Filled out from reference TRBV19 and TRBJ1-5, the complete variable domain reads DGGITQSPKYLFRKEGQNVTLSCEQNLNHDAMYWYRQDPGQGLRLIYYSQIVNDFQKGDIAEGYSVSREKKESFPLTVTSAQKNPTAFYLCASSISRDNQPQHFGDGTRLSIL.

The CDR3 coding sequence is TGTGCCTGGAGTTCCCGGACTGTTTGGACCTACGAGCAGTACTTC. Its translation: CAWSSRTVWTYEQYF. The chain is built from TRBV30 and TRBJ2-7; tentatively, D is TRBD2 (5 bases). The germline V and J ends were trimmed by 2 bases and 2 bases, with 16 bases remaining between them. Looked up from germline, CDR1 is GTSNPN and CDR2 is SVGIG (reference sequence). The CDR3 has 15 residues.

The CDR3 bases are TGTGCCAGCAGCCCGACAGCCAACACCGGGGAGCTGTTTTTT. Translated, it gives CASSPTANTGELFF. The rearrangement joins TRBV3-1 (or the pseudogene TRBV3-2) to TRBJ2-2; D might be TRBD1 (5 bases). Per germline, CDR1 LGHDT and CDR2 YNNKEL (reference sequence). This CDR3 spans 14 amino acids. The V end lost 4 bases, the J end lost 2 bases, and 8 bases lay between the germline ends.

The chain couples TRBV30 to TRBJ1-5; 9 nucleotides agree with TRBD1. V lost 0 bases to trimming and J lost 5 bases; unmatched junction nucleotides: 2. The CDR3 length is 14 residues. CDR1 and CDR2 (germline): GTSNPN, SVGIG (reference sequence). CDR3 DNA sequence: TGTGCCTGGAGTGTACGACAGGGGGATCAGCCCCAGCATTTT. Its protein is CAWSVRQGDQPQHF.

The chain carries TRBV28 and TRBJ2-5; 12 nucleotides align to TRBD2. The CDR3 contains 14 residues. Per the germline V gene, CDR1 is MDHEN and CDR2 is SYDVKM. V shed 6 bases and J 7 bases; nucleotides not matched to a gene: 6. CDR3 bases: TGTGCCAGCAGACCCATGGGACTAGCGGGGACCCAGTACTTC. Its protein product is CASRPMGLAGTQYF. Together with reference TRBV28 and TRBJ2-5, the CDR3 gives the full variable domain: DVKVTQSSRYLVKRTGEKVFLECVQDMDHENMFWYRQDPGLGLRLIYFSYDVKMKEKGDIPEGYSVSREKKERFSLILESASTNQTSMYLCASRPMGLAGTQYFGPGTRLLVL.

CDR3 nucleotides: TGTGCCAGCAGGCCCAGGCATAATTCACCCCTCCACTTT. It codes for CASRPRHNSPLHF. This chain links TRBV28 with TRBJ1-6; D is unclear. This CDR3 is built from 13 residues. From germline, CDR1 is MDHEN and CDR2 SYDVKM. V lost 6 bases and J lost 5, with 8 bases in between.

This clone has only one observation. The chain has TRBV2 and TRBJ2-4, with unresolved D. V gave up 8 bases and J gave up 0 bases, with 17 bases separating them. The CDR3 contains 16 residues. Germline V gene data show CDR1 as SNHLY and CDR2 as FYNNEI. The CDR3 region is CASQDQTPLAKNIQYF. For the CDR3, the DNA is TGTGCCAGCCAAGACCAGACACCTCTAGCCAAAAACATTCAGTACTTC.

The chain employs TRBV29-1 and TRBJ1-5; 8 positions match TRBD1. The CDR3 is made up of 17 amino acids. V lost 7 bases, J lost 0 bases, and 14 bases stayed unmatched. Germline values: CDR1 SQVTM, CDR2 ANQGSEA. The CDR3 spells CSATTGVSLDSNQPQHF. DNA for the CDR3: TGCAGCGCCACGACAGGGGTTTCACTGGATAGCAATCAGCCCCAGCATTTT.

The chain uses TRBV7-9 and TRBJ2-6, with D perhaps matching TRBD2 (5 bases). V lost 11 bases to trimming and J lost 0 bases, with 20 bases between them. Germline-derived CDR1 and CDR2 are SEHNR and FQNEAQ (reference sequence). This CDR3 region has 17 residues. The CDR3 reads CAGSPLPRPSGANVLTF. CDR3 DNA sequence: TGTGCCGGGAGCCCCCTACCCCGTCCCTCTGGGGCCAACGTCCTGACTTTC.

This clone was counted once. J is TRBJ2-1 and V is TRBV19; D is perhaps TRBD1 (6 bases). Trimming took off 0 bases at V and 4 bases at J, with 7 bases between the two ends. The germline V gene has CDR1 LNHDA and CDR2 SQIVND (reference sequence). CDR3 length: 14 amino acids. The chain's CDR3 is CASSIDQGYNEQFF. The CDR3 nucleotides read TGTGCCAGTAGTATAGATCAGGGGTACAATGAGCAGTTCTTC.

The chain has TRBV24-1 and TRBJ2-7; the D is unclear. From germline, CDR1 is KGHDR and CDR2 SFDVKD. V shed 6 bases and J shed 2 bases, with 10 bases lying between them. The CDR3 has 13 residues. CDR3 amino acids: CATSRPGTYEQYF. The CDR3 DNA reads as TGTGCCACCAGTCGTCCAGGAACCTACGAGCAGTACTTC.

V is TRBV9 and J is TRBJ2-5; D is uncertain. CDR1 and CDR2 from the germline V gene are SGDLS and YYNGEE. This CDR3 is 13 amino acids long. The V gene lost 0 bases and the J gene lost 2 bases, with 5 bases spanning the gap. The CDR3 DNA reads TGTGCCAGCAGCGTAGATATGCAAGAGACCCAGTACTTC. As protein: CASSVDMQETQYF.

This chain connects TRBV18 to TRBJ2-1, with 7 bases lining up with TRBD2. Germline lookup yields CDR1 KGHSH and CDR2 LQKENI. This CDR3 comprises 15 residues. Trimming removed 1 base from V and 4 bases from J; junction bases left unmatched: 4. Written as DNA, the CDR3 is TGTGCCAGCTCACCACGGCGGGAGAGATACAATGAGCAGTTCTTC. Encoded protein: CASSPRRERYNEQFF.

The chain carries TRBV3-1 (or the pseudogene TRBV3-2) and TRBJ2-1; 8 nucleotides match TRBD2. Germline V lookup: CDR1 LGHDT, CDR2 YNNKEL (reference sequence). The CDR3 consists of 16 residues. Losses at the gene ends were 1 base for V and 0 bases for J; bases not matched to a gene: 2. The CDR3 DNA reads as TGTGCCAGCAGCCAAGCGGGAGGGAGCTCCTACAATGAGCAGTTCTTC. Translated: CASSQAGGSSYNEQFF.

This clone was seen more than once but under ten times. CDR3 coding DNA: TGTGCCAGTACCGGCAGGACTAGCGATCACACCGGGGAGCTGTTTTTT. Protein product: CASTGRTSDHTGELFF. The rearrangement links TRBV19 to TRBJ2-2; 9 bases map to TRBD2. The CDR3 runs 16 residues. Germline loops: CDR1 LNHDA, CDR2 SQIVND (reference sequence). V was clipped by 7 bases and J by 3 bases; unmatched bases: 9.

The chain combines TRBV15 with TRBJ2-4, with D tentatively TRBD1 (6 bases). In germline, CDR1 is LNHNV, CDR2 YYDKDF (reference sequence). The CDR3 spans 15 residues. V was cut by 1 base and J by 1 base, with 8 bases left in between. The CDR3 spells CATSRAGEAKNIQYF. The CDR3 bases are TGTGCCACCAGCAGAGCAGGGGAGGCCAAAAACATTCAGTACTTC.

CDR3 loop: CASTEGLAEPYEQYV. CDR3 sequence (DNA): TGTGCCAGCACTGAGGGACTAGCGGAACCCTACGAGCAGTACGTC. The J gene is TRBJ2-7, the V gene TRBV13, with 11 bases fitting TRBD2. This CDR3 has 15 amino acids. The junction had 7 bases not matched to a gene; V was cut back by 7 bases and J by 2 bases. Germline CDR1 is PRHDT and CDR2 is FYEKMQ (reference sequence).

The chain carries TRBV27 and TRBJ1-4; perhaps TRBD1 as D (6 bases). CDR3 length: 15 amino acids. Trimming pared 3 bases from V and 7 bases from J, leaving 15 bases between. The germline V gene has CDR1 MNHEY and CDR2 SMNVEV (reference sequence). The CDR3 DNA reads TGTGCCAGCAGTTTGGCTTCCAGGGGACGTGAAAAACTGTTTTTT. This encodes CASSLASRGREKLFF.

About this clone: The identical CDR3 is also encoded by other nucleotide sequences in the sample. The rearrangement joins TRBV2 to TRBJ1-5, with TRBD1 matching over 7 bases. With 8 bases clipped from V and 0 bases from J, the junction kept 4 bases outside the gene matches. Germline lookup yields CDR1 SNHLY and CDR2 FYNNEI. The CDR3 length is 14 residues. CDR3 DNA: TGTGCCAGCTGTACAGGGGCTAGCAATCAGCCCCAGCATTTT. Protein: CASCTGASNQPQHF.

The J gene is TRBJ2-7, the V gene TRBV3-1 (or the pseudogene TRBV3-2); 7 bases line up with TRBD2. Germline-derived CDR1 and CDR2 are LGHDT and YNNKEL (reference sequence). CDR3 length equals 14 residues. J was trimmed by 2 bases and V by 8 bases; bases with no gene match: 9. The CDR3 region has the DNA TGTGCCAGCCCGATAGCGGGCAACACCTACGAGCAGTACTTC. Translation: CASPIAGNTYEQYF.

This clone has only one observation. The chain combines TRBV7-3 with TRBJ2-5; 7 bases fit TRBD1. V shed 5 bases and J 4 bases; nucleotides not matched to a gene: 4. The V gene's germline CDR1 is SGHTA and CDR2 FQGTGA. This CDR3 contains 13 residues. This CDR3 is CASSPDRAETQYF. For the CDR3, the DNA is TGTGCCAGCAGCCCCGACAGGGCAGAGACCCAGTACTTC.

The rearrangement links TRBV2 to TRBJ2-1; 8 bases are a match to TRBD2. This CDR3 region has 14 residues. Germline trimming cut 4 bases from V and 4 bases from J; bases unmatched to any gene: 3. Germline-derived CDR1 and CDR2 are SNHLY and FYNNEI. The chain's CDR3 is CASSVSGSYNEQFF. The DNA for the CDR3 is TGTGCCAGCAGTGTCAGCGGGAGTTACAATGAGCAGTTCTTC.